This is a list of T cell receptor beta chains from one sample in a study of blood T cell repertoires in COVID-19. Profiling relied on immunoSEQ multiplex PCR, and the TCRdb table lists in-frame clones only, not all of them. The sample records about 150,000 clones, approximately 91% being singletons. Sequencing was performed on peripheral blood. These receptors were taken from a woman in her 70s with acute or convalescent COVID-19. Each CDR3 is given with its conserved first and last residue. Each record gives: clone size, D gene, J gene, V gene, CDR3 protein, CDR3 DNA. A D gene is named only where the DNA matches it firmly. Size is stated for part of the rows, as once, few or many counts, or as a class when the clone is expanded.

clone_size: -; d_call: -; j_call: TRBJ1-5; v_call: TRBV2; cdr3_aa: CASRGDYNQPQHF; cdr3_nt: TGTGCCAGCAGGGGGGACTACAATCAGCCCCAGCATTTT
clone_size: once; d_call: TRBD1; j_call: TRBJ1-3; v_call: TRBV19; cdr3_aa: CASSRQGVTGNTIYF; cdr3_nt: TGTGCCAGTAGCCGACAGGGGGTAACTGGAAACACCATATATTTT
clone_size: -; d_call: TRBD1; j_call: TRBJ2-1; v_call: TRBV6-1; cdr3_aa: CASSEVPAPGGIYNEQFF; cdr3_nt: TGTGCCAGCAGTGAAGTCCCCGCCCCAGGGGGCATCTACAATGAGCAGTTCTTC
clone_size: few; d_call: -; j_call: TRBJ1-5; v_call: TRBV5-8; cdr3_aa: CASSLDADSNQPQHF; cdr3_nt: TGTGCCAGCAGCTTGGATGCAGATAGCAATCAGCCCCAGCATTTT
clone_size: -; d_call: -; j_call: TRBJ2-1; v_call: TRBV19; cdr3_aa: CASSIWGTTNNEQFF; cdr3_nt: TGTGCCAGTAGTATTTGGGGGACAACCAACAATGAGCAGTTCTTC
clone_size: -; d_call: -; j_call: TRBJ2-3; v_call: TRBV5-4; cdr3_aa: CASSLDRTDTQYF; cdr3_nt: TGTGCCAGCAGCTTGGACAGGACAGATACGCAGTATTTT
clone_size: -; d_call: TRBD1; j_call: TRBJ1-2; v_call: TRBV19; cdr3_aa: CASSPTGGNYGYTF; cdr3_nt: TGTGCCAGTAGTCCTACAGGGGGAAACTATGGCTACACCTTC
clone_size: once; d_call: TRBD2; j_call: TRBJ2-5; v_call: TRBV5-8; cdr3_aa: CASSLTSGGLRRETQYF; cdr3_nt: TGTGCCAGCAGCCTCACTAGCGGGGGACTCCGCCGAGAGACCCAGTACTTC
clone_size: -; d_call: TRBD1; j_call: TRBJ1-5; v_call: TRBV7-6; cdr3_aa: CASSLRQGFNQPQHF; cdr3_nt: TGTGCCAGCAGCTTACGACAGGGGTTCAATCAGCCCCAGCATTTT
clone_size: -; d_call: -; j_call: TRBJ2-5; v_call: TRBV6-5; cdr3_aa: CASRRDKQETQYF; cdr3_nt: TGTGCCAGCAGACGGGACAAGCAAGAGACCCAGTACTTC
clone_size: -; d_call: -; j_call: TRBJ1-2; v_call: TRBV29-1; cdr3_aa: CSADRGYYGYTF; cdr3_nt: TGCAGCGCCGATCGGGGGTACTATGGCTACACCTTC
clone_size: few; d_call: TRBD1; j_call: TRBJ1-3; v_call: TRBV4-3; cdr3_aa: CASSQGDSSGNTIYF; cdr3_nt: TGCGCCAGCAGCCAAGGGGACAGCTCTGGAAACACCATATATTTT
clone_size: -; d_call: TRBD2; j_call: TRBJ2-3; v_call: TRBV11-2; cdr3_aa: CASSSPLLAGGPSDTQYF; cdr3_nt: TGTGCCAGCAGCTCGCCGTTACTAGCGGGGGGGCCCTCAGATACGCAGTATTTT
clone_size: -; d_call: -; j_call: TRBJ2-1; v_call: TRBV4-3; cdr3_aa: CASSHIYSSSYNEQFF; cdr3_nt: TGCGCCAGCAGCCACATATACAGTAGCTCCTACAATGAGCAGTTCTTC
clone_size: -; d_call: TRBD2; j_call: TRBJ2-3; v_call: TRBV9; cdr3_aa: CASSVGVQRGSTDTQYF; cdr3_nt: TGTGCCAGCAGCGTAGGGGTTCAGCGGGGGAGTACAGATACGCAGTATTTT
clone_size: -; d_call: -; j_call: TRBJ1-1; v_call: TRBV6-1; cdr3_aa: CASSEVLPGSSEAFF; cdr3_nt: TGTGCCAGCAGTGAAGTCTTACCGGGATCGTCTGAAGCTTTCTTT
clone_size: once; d_call: -; j_call: TRBJ1-2; v_call: TRBV3-1/TRBV3-2; cdr3_aa: CASSLSPGVYGYTF; cdr3_nt: TGTGCCAGCAGCCTTTCGCCAGGGGTCTATGGCTACACCTTC
clone_size: few; d_call: -; j_call: TRBJ2-3; v_call: TRBV2; cdr3_aa: CASSDWTGTDTQYF; cdr3_nt: TGTGCCAGCAGTGACTGGACGGGAACGGATACGCAGTATTTT